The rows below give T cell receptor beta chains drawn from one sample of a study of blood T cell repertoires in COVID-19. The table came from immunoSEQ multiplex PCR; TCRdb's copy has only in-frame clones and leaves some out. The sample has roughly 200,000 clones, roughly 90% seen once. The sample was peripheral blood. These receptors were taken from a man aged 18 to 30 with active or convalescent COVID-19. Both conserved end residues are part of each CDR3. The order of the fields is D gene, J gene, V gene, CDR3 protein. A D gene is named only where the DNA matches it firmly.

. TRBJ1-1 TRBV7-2 CASSLVRTLNTEAFF
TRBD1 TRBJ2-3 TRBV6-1 CASSEGTGGVDTQYF
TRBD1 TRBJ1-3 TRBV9 CASSPTGFGNTIYF
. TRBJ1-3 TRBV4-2 CASSQDLRYSGNTIYF
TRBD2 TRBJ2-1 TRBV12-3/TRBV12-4 CASSQTSEQFF
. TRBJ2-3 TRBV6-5 CGPEGAPTDTQYF
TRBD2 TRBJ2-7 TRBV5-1 CASSALAGGPTYEQYF
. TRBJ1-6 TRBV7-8 CASSLVGVGSYNSPLHF
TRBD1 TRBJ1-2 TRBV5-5 CASSEGQGARGYTF
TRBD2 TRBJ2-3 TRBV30 CAWTGGAATDTQYF
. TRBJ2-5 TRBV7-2 CASSFAGEETQYF
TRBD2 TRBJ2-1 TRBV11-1 CASSRTSGGRYNEQFF
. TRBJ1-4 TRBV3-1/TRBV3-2 CASSQAQGWVANEKLFF
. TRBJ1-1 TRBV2 CASCLQFNTEAFF
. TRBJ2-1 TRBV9 CASSVRAWDEQFF
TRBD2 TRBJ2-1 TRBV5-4 CASSFGTSWGNEQFF
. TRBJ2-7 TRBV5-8 CASSPESEGSYEQYF
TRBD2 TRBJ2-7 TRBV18 CASSPRRSGRAYEQYF
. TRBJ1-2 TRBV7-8 CASSLVGAGGYTF
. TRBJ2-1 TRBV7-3 CASSPNLGGPQQFF
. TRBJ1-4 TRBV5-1 CASRRGSKATNEKLFF
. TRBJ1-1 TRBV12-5 CASGLEEGTEAFF
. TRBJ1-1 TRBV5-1 CASSLELLSGTEAFF
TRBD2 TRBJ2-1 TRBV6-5 CASSYGIAGVEQFF
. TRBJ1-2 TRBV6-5 CASSYPLRSGDYGYTF
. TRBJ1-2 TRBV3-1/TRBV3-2 CASSQDSTVNYGYTF
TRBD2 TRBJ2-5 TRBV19 CASSLGTSGRAETQYF
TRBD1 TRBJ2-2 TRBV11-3 CASSVNRDRGDTGELFF
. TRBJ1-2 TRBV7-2 CASSSTGTINYGYTF
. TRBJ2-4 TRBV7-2 CAGGWGVQYF
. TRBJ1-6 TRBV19 CASRMTVTTSYGNSPLHF
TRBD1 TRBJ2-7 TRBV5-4 CASSSDGTGGEEQYF
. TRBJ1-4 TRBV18 CASSPGQGADEKLFF
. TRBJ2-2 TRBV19 CASSIDSGTGELFF
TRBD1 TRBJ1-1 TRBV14 CASSQEQGANTEAFF
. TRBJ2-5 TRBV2 CASRKGGAQETQYF
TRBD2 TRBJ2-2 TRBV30 CAWTPGTSGHTGELFF
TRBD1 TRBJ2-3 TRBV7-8 CASRRTGGMMTDTQYF
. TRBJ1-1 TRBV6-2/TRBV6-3 CASSSQTGRVTEAFF
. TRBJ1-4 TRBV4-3 CASSQDGGLTNEKLFF
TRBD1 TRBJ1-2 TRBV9 CASSGRDRPNYGYTF
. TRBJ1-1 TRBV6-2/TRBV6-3 CASSYSTGNTEAFF
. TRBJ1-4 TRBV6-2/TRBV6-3 CASSQGQLAFF
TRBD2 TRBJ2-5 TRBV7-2 CASSLEALAGVETQYF
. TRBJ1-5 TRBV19 CASSIDRGWYQPQHF
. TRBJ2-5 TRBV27 CASRDTGVRQTQYF
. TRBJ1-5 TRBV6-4 CASSRESNQPQHF
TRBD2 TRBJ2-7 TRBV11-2 CASSWGTSGSYEQYF
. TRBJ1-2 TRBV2 CASSEGYENYGYTF
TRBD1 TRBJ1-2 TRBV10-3 CAITPGQGATGYTF
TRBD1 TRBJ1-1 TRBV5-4 CASSLAGTGGGEAFF
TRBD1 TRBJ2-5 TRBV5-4 CASSSGTGNQETQYF
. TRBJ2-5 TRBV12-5 CASGLVGAGKETQYF
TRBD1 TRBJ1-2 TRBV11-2 CASSEQGGAGYGYTF
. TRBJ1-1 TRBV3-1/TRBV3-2 CASSQGTGPDTEAFF